The entry below describes one T cell receptor beta chain. Its antigen is unknown. The use of a sample-barcoded 5' primer and a J-beta primer mix characterized a second PCR of about 6 to 11 cycles. A tag from a template-switch adaptor with 12 random nucleotides marked each cDNA molecule. TCRdb re-analysed the 5' RACE reads in MiXCR, keeping a single row per CDR3 protein. The table includes some 1,800,000 distinct CDR3 sequences, approximately 40% detected once. The CDR3 is made up of 12 amino acids. Trimming took 6 bases from V and 8 from J, leaving 13 bases between them. The source of the sample is a study of blood T cells in healthy people across ages. Total RNA, at least 5.5 micrograms per sample, was extracted from PBMCs. Findings and limits, study-wide: Using unsorted PBMCs precluded a conclusive naive versus antigen-experienced comparison. There were more naive CD4+ cells and higher diversity in long-lived donors than in aged donors.

The rearrangement uses TRBV12-3 or TRBV12-4 and TRBJ1-2; D not resolved. The receptor comes from a human donor in good health. Sequencing was performed on blood. CDR3 region: CASSPYAGGYTF. CDR3 nucleotides: TGTGCCAGCAGCCCCTACGCGGGCGGCTACACCTTC.